A selection of T cell receptor beta chains follows, all from one sample in a study of glioma-infiltrating T cells. A single record per CDR3 protein comes from TCRdb applying MiXCR to the multiplex PCR reads. The table has a few hundred thousand distinct CDR3 sequences, roughly two fifths seen once. The material sequenced was glioma tissue, nonneoplastic brain tissue, or PBMCs (not recorded which). The receptors were gathered from a human donor with low-grade glioma or glioblastoma, undergoing nonglioma brain surgery, or in good health (not recorded which). Each CDR3 is given with its conserved first and last residue.

V	J	CDR3
TRBV28	TRBJ1-5	CASSLRDAQHF
TRBV7-2	TRBJ2-2	CASSSGTAYGELFF
TRBV7-9	TRBJ1-2	CASSLVAEYGYTF
TRBV6-1	TRBJ2-7	CASSPAVTYDYEQYF
TRBV4-1	TRBJ1-2	CASSQDRGLYGYTF
TRBV20-1	TRBJ2-1	CSARAGGGAYNEQFF
TRBV7-2	TRBJ2-5	CASSFNLAGALETQYF
TRBV27	TRBJ2-1	CASSRPNQGYNEQFF
TRBV27	TRBJ2-3	CASSHRAGVADTQYF
TRBV15	TRBJ2-2	CATSRAHTGELFF
TRBV28	TRBJ2-3	CASSYRGRGQTDTQYF
TRBV29-1	TRBJ2-1	CSVLPTYTGPYNEQFF
TRBV14	TRBJ1-2	CASSRDRGHYGYTF
TRBV6-1	TRBJ2-5	CASTPPTGAGRETQYF
TRBV20-1	TRBJ2-7	CSPEGSAYEQYF
TRBV3-1	TRBJ2-3	CASSPGTSGYTDTQYF
TRBV4-1	TRBJ2-3	CASSQTGTSGSGDTQYF
TRBV6-1	TRBJ1-1	CASSPAGLFLETRAFF
TRBV4-1	TRBJ2-5	CASSQEFLAGGRETQYF
TRBV28	TRBJ2-7	CASSFRDPSIYEQYF
TRBV20-1	TRBJ2-3	CSARAGGPDTQYF
TRBV25-1	TRBJ1-1	CAPDAEAFF
TRBV12-3/TRBV12-4	TRBJ2-5	CASSVGQGVQETQYF
TRBV15	TRBJ2-5	CATSRDEGEETQYF
TRBV14	TRBJ1-6	CASSQGLNSPLHF
TRBV29-1	TRBJ1-2	CSAGSGTGGENLNYGYTF
TRBV15	TRBJ2-2	CATSRDRGVPGELFF
TRBV20-1	TRBJ1-6	CSARGQGNNSPLHF